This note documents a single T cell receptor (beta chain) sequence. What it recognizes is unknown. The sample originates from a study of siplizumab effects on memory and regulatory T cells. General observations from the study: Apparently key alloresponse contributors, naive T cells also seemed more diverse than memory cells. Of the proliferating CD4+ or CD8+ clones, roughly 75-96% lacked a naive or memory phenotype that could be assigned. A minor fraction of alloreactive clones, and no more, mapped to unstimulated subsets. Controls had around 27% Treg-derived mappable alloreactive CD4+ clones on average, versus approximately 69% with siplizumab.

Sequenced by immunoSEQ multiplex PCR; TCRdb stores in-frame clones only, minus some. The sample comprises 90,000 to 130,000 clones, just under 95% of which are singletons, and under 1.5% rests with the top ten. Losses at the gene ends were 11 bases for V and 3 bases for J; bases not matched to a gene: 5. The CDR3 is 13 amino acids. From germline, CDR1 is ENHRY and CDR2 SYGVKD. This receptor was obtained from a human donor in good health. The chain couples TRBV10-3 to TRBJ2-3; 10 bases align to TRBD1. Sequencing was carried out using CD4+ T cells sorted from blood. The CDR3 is CAGRTGGTDTQYF. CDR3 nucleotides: TGTGCCGGCCGGACAGGGGGTACAGATACGCAGTATTTT.